These 18 T cell receptor beta chains originate from one sample sequenced in a study of synovial regulatory T cells in juvenile arthritis. The data were produced by immunoSEQ multiplex PCR, yet TCRdb's version contains in-frame clones alone and is incomplete. Recorded for this sample: about 10,000 clones. What was sequenced was Treg cells from blood. Regarding subset: remaining (HLA-DR-negative) circulating blood Treg cells. All receptors come from a donor younger than 30 with juvenile idiopathic arthritis.

The chain carries TRBV6-6 and TRBJ1-5; TCRdb names TRBD1, which stays unverified in the absence of DNA. CDR1 and CDR2 (germline): MNHNY, SVGAGI (reference sequence). This CDR3 spans 13 amino acids. The DNA is not on file. The CDR3: CASRGRSNQPQHF.

V is TRBV19 and J is TRBJ1-1; lacking DNA, the TRBD1 call made by TCRdb goes unchecked. The CDR3 length is 17 residues. The record lacks a DNA sequence. Germline CDR1 LNHDA, CDR2 SQIVND (reference sequence). CDR3 region: CASSSGTGFAAALEAFF.

CDR3: CASSPLGGADYEQYF. The rearrangement joins TRBV28 to TRBJ2-7; TCRdb's D call of TRBD2 is untestable without DNA. The germline CDR1 and CDR2 sequences are MDHEN and SYDVKM. The CDR3 spans 15 residues. DNA for this receptor is not on file.

The J gene is TRBJ2-3, the V gene TRBV28; absent DNA, TCRdb's TRBD1 call cannot be checked. Germline-derived CDR1 and CDR2 are MDHEN and SYDVKM. This CDR3 contains 14 residues. No DNA is recorded. The chain's CDR3 is CASSLRQGSDTQYF.

V and J are TRBV4-1 and TRBJ2-5; TCRdb's D call, TRBD2, is unchecked because there is no DNA. The germline V gene has CDR1 MGHRA and CDR2 YSYEKL. This CDR3 region has 16 residues. The DNA sequence is not available. The CDR3: CASSIGLAGGQETQYF.

The rearrangement links TRBV10-3 to TRBJ1-5. This CDR3 region has 12 residues. A DNA sequence was not provided. Germline V gene lookup returns CDR1 ENHRY and CDR2 SYGVKD. CDR3 loop: CATRGTGQPQHF.

CDR3 sequence reads: CASSQEGARTEAFF. The chain links TRBV4-2 to TRBJ1-1; checking the TCRdb D call of TRBD1 is not possible without DNA. Germline V gene lookup returns CDR1 LGHNA and CDR2 YNFKEQ. The CDR3 has 14 amino acids. No coding sequence is recorded.

This chain joins TRBV6-1 and TRBJ2-7. Germline V gives CDR1 MNHNS, CDR2 SASEGT. This CDR3 comprises 15 residues. Nucleotide data are not available. This chain's CDR3 is CASRGKGGPFYEQYF.

This chain joins TRBV7-6 and TRBJ2-7. The CDR3 length is 13 residues. No DNA sequence is on record. The V gene's germline CDR1 is SGHVS and CDR2 FNYEAQ. The CDR3 sequence is CASSLSSGLEQYF.

This rearrangement joins TRBV7-5 to TRBJ2-7. TRBV7-5 is marked as a pseudogene. This CDR3 region has 15 residues. The entry carries no DNA sequence. CDR3 sequence: CAGNTKGKAPYEQYF.

The rearrangement links TRBV28 to TRBJ1-1. The germline V gene encodes CDR1 MDHEN and CDR2 SYDVKM. This CDR3 has 14 residues. DNA is not recorded here. The CDR3 loop reads CASQLGGPNTEAFF.

The CDR3 is CASSSTTGREQYF. The gene calls are TRBV5-1 and TRBJ2-7; TCRdb designates TRBD1, a call that cannot be tested without DNA. The CDR3 consists of 13 residues. No coding sequence is recorded. From germline, CDR1 is SGHRS and CDR2 YFSETQ.

The chain links TRBV27 to TRBJ2-6; as DNA is missing, the TRBD2 call by TCRdb cannot be tested. The CDR3 loop spans 13 amino acids. There is no recorded DNA. In germline, CDR1 is MNHEY, CDR2 SMNVEV (reference sequence). The CDR3 protein is CASSSSGANVLTF.

The chain is built from TRBV4-3 and TRBJ2-3; the D call from TCRdb, TRBD1, cannot be confirmed without DNA. CDR3 length equals 14 residues. DNA is not recorded here. In germline, CDR1 is LGHNA, CDR2 YSLEER. CDR3: CASSQRGSTDTQYF.

The chain couples TRBV4-3 to TRBJ1-1. This CDR3 contains 14 residues. A DNA sequence was not provided. The germline CDR1 and CDR2 sequences are LGHNA and YSLEER. The CDR3 loop reads CASSTRDGYTEAFF.

The chain uses TRBV5-5 and TRBJ1-1; the D call from TCRdb, TRBD1, cannot be confirmed without DNA. This CDR3 is 15 amino acids long. This entry has no DNA. Germline lookup yields CDR1 SGHKS and CDR2 YYEKEE (reference sequence). CDR3 sequence reads: CASSFQGMKNTEAFF. The complete variable domain, with remaining parts taken from reference TRBV5-5 and TRBJ1-1, reads DAGVTQSPTHLIKTRGQQVTLRCSPISGHKSVSWYQQVLGQGPQFIFQYYEKEERGRGNFPDRFSARQFPNYSSELNVNALLLGDSALYLCASSFQGMKNTEAFFGQGTRLTVV.

The chain has TRBV5-1 and TRBJ2-5. The CDR3 spans 12 residues. The entry carries no DNA sequence. Per germline, CDR1 SGHRS and CDR2 YFSETQ. The CDR3 protein is CASSLGEETQYF.

The V gene is TRBV6-1, the J gene TRBJ2-5; the TCRdb D gene call, TRBD1, has no DNA to confirm it. The CDR3 loop spans 14 amino acids. DNA is not on record. Germline CDR1 reads MNHNS; CDR2 reads SASEGT. Here the CDR3 reads CASSEFLASWTQYF.